Below, 7 T cell receptor beta chains from the same sample are listed, as sequenced in a study of T cells after yellow fever vaccination (dated by TCRdb to the late 2010s). According to the study, the label for this sample's treatment or condition signals: live attenuated yellow fever vaccine strain. Library generation was performed with 5' RACE. This sample was sequenced with an Illumina NovaSeq 6000. TCRdb reran the public reads through fastp at Q25 and MiXCR, keeping productive beta chains. All rows with the same CDR3 protein become a single entry with the most common DNA and genes. The sample data list some 390,000 distinct CDR3 sequences, and around a sixth of these were observed just once. The ten largest account for 15% to 20% of the sample. The sequences come from PBMCs, collected before the yellow fever booster vaccination. The source of these receptors is a man aged 18 to 30 who received the YFV17D yellow fever vaccine.

This clonotype was recorded a few times. V usage is TRBV12-3 or TRBV12-4 and J usage is TRBJ2-1, with 11 nucleotides matching TRBD2. V lost 6 bases to trimming and J lost 4 bases; unmatched junction nucleotides: 5. There are 15 residues in the CDR3. The CDR3 DNA reads TGTGCCAGCAGGCTGACTAGCGGGGTGTACAATGAGCAGTTCTTC. Its protein is CASRLTSGVYNEQFF.

The CDR3, as DNA: TGTGCCTGGAGTGTGAATGTTAACTATGGCTACACCTTC. Translating gives CAWSVNVNYGYTF. V usage is TRBV30 and J usage is TRBJ1-2; D is unresolved. CDR1 and CDR2 from the germline V gene are GTSNPN and SVGIG (reference sequence). The CDR3 has 13 amino acids. Trimming cost V 0 bases and J 1 base, with 6 bases left between them.

This rearrangement joins TRBV6-2 or TRBV6-3 to TRBJ2-5; the D is unclear. The germline V and J ends were trimmed by 1 base and 3 bases, with 6 bases remaining between them. This CDR3 comprises 13 residues. Germline V gene sequence: CDR1 MNHEY, CDR2 SVGEGT. In DNA, the CDR3 is TGTGCCAGCAGTTACTGGTGGGAAGAGACCCAGTACTTC. It specifies CASSYWWEETQYF.

The CDR3 loop reads CASSQARGRRTQYF. Here the CDR3 DNA reads TGCGCCAGCAGCCAAGCCAGGGGACGTCGCACGCAGTATTTT. The chain combines TRBV4-3 with TRBJ2-3; D might be TRBD1 (6 bases). Germline assignment: CDR1 LGHNA and CDR2 YSLEER. The CDR3 covers 14 residues. Trimming took off 1 base at V and 9 bases at J, with 14 bases between the two ends.

The chain uses TRBV7-6 and TRBJ2-7; D gene ambiguous. The CDR3 is 12 amino acids. V lost 5 bases, J lost 3 bases, and 8 bases lay in between. Per germline, CDR1 SGHVS and CDR2 FNYEAQ. The CDR3 DNA sequence: TGTGCCAGCAGCCAAACCCTCTACGAGCAGTACTTC. Translation: CASSQTLYEQYF.

In its sample, this clonotype was seen a few times. This chain connects TRBV5-1 to TRBJ2-3, with 12 bases matching TRBD2. Germline loops: CDR1 SGHRS, CDR2 YFSETQ. The length of the CDR3 is 16 residues. V lost 4 bases to trimming and J lost 3 bases; unmatched junction nucleotides: 6. CDR3 sequence reads: CASSRIGTSGTDTQYF. Here the CDR3 DNA reads TGCGCCAGCAGCCGAATTGGGACTAGCGGGACAGATACGCAGTATTTT. The full variable domain, its missing parts supplied by reference TRBV5-1 and TRBJ2-3, is KAGVTQTPRYLIKTRGQQVTLSCSPISGHRSVSWYQQTPGQGLQFLFEYFSETQRNKGNFPGRFSGRQFSNSRSEMNVSTLELGDSALYLCASSRIGTSGTDTQYFGPGTRLTVL.

The V call is TRBV6-1, the J call TRBJ1-1; no firm D call. The ends were cut back, 8 bases at V and 1 base at J, with 14 bases in the middle. Germline V gene data show CDR1 as MNHNS and CDR2 as SASEGT. This CDR3 is 14 amino acids long. The CDR3 sequence is CASPDGLTNTEAFF. In DNA form, the CDR3 reads TGTGCCAGCCCGGACGGGCTCACGAACACTGAAGCTTTCTTT.